These 9 T cell receptor beta chains share one sample of origin, sequenced in a study of cytomegalovirus exposure and HLA in healthy donors. The study ran its PCR with 60 Vbeta and 13 Jbeta primers. The data were produced by immunoSEQ multiplex PCR, yet TCRdb's version contains in-frame clones alone and is incomplete. The table has around 190,000 clones, around 80% seen once. The sample was PBMCs. The receptors come from a woman aged 25 to 39 in good health and CMV-seropositive.

The chain has TRBV6-6 and TRBJ1-5; TRBD1 might be the D (6 bases). Germline-derived CDR1 and CDR2 are MNHNY and SVGAGI (reference sequence). Deletions cut 9 bases from V and 6 bases from J, with 21 bases between. The CDR3 totals 15 residues. The CDR3 sequence: CASKGLQGISQPQHF. The CDR3 coding sequence is TGTGCCAGTAAGGGATTACAGGGTATAAGTCAGCCCCAGCATTTT.

This clone came up once. The V and J genes are TRBV27 and TRBJ2-5, with 8 nucleotides matching TRBD2. CDR1 and CDR2 from the germline V gene are MNHEY and SMNVEV (reference sequence). CDR3 length: 17 amino acids. Trimming cost V 6 bases and J 0 bases; bases outside gene matches: 12. Written as DNA, the CDR3 is TGTGCCAGCAGATCTGTCTTAGCGGGGCAGTACCAAGAGACCCAGTACTTC. It specifies CASRSVLAGQYQETQYF.

This chain connects TRBV4-2 to TRBJ2-7, with 7 bases that match TRBD1. Germline CDR1 reads LGHNA; CDR2 reads YNFKEQ. The CDR3 totals 14 residues. After removal of 0 bases from V and 3 bases from J, the junction contained 2 bases not matched to a gene. This CDR3 is CASSQEGTVYEQYF. CDR3 nucleotide sequence: TGTGCCAGCAGCCAAGAGGGGACAGTCTACGAGCAGTACTTC.

The V and J genes are TRBV5-1 and TRBJ2-7; TRBD2 aligns across 8 bases. Trimming cost V 4 bases and J 2 bases; bases outside gene matches: 20. CDR3 length equals 19 residues. Germline V CDR1 and CDR2: SGHRS, YFSETQ. CDR3 sequence (DNA): TGCGCCAGCAGCACGTCGCCCGGGGTTAGCGGGGCGGGCGCCTACGAGCAGTACTTC. Translation: CASSTSPGVSGAGAYEQYF.

This CDR3 reads CASSFVSERDRGNYGYTF. The CDR3 DNA reads TGTGCCAGCAGCTTTGTATCTGAACGGGACAGGGGGAACTATGGCTACACCTTC. V usage is TRBV7-9 and J usage is TRBJ1-2; 11 bases are shared with TRBD1. Germline V gene data show CDR1 as SEHNR and CDR2 as FQNEAQ (reference sequence). V lost 3 bases and J lost 2; bases outside the gene matches: 11. The CDR3 is 18 amino acids.

The chain is built from TRBV6-6 and TRBJ2-7; 14 bases map to TRBD2. The CDR3 totals 15 residues. Germline-derived CDR1 and CDR2 are MNHNY and SVGAGI (reference sequence). Trimming at V came to 6 bases and at J to 6 bases, leaving 7 bases not matched to a gene. CDR3 sequence: CASSGGLAGEGEQYF. In DNA form, the CDR3 reads TGTGCCAGCAGCGGGGGACTAGCGGGAGAAGGCGAGCAGTACTTC.

In this sample, this clone turned up a few times. The chain recombines TRBV21-1 with TRBJ2-2; the table's D call TRBD2 went unverified against the DNA. TRBV21-1 is assigned pseudogene status. This CDR3 region has 15 residues. CDR3 sequence: CASSKDRLSTGELFF. For the CDR3, the DNA is TGTGCCAGCAGCAAAGATAGACTGAGCACCGGGGAGCTGTTTTTT.

V is TRBV11-2 and J is TRBJ2-7, with D perhaps TRBD2 (6 bases). Germline V gives CDR1 SGHAT, CDR2 FQNNGV. There are 15 residues in the CDR3. Trimming removed 3 bases at V and 1 base at J, with 13 bases between. This CDR3 reads CASSFGVGGSYEQYF. The CDR3 coding sequence is TGTGCCAGCAGCTTCGGAGTTGGGGGGTCCTACGAGCAGTACTTC. Full variable domain (outside the CDR3, taken from reference TRBV11-2 and TRBJ2-7): EAGVAQSPRYKIIEKRQSVAFWCNPISGHATLYWYQQILGQGPKLLIQFQNNGVVDDSQLPKDRFSAERLKGVDSTLKIQPAKLEDSAVYLCASSFGVGGSYEQYFGPGTRLTVT.

The count of this clone is one. The chain uses TRBV4-1 and TRBJ1-5; perhaps TRBD1 as D (5 bases). This CDR3 is 16 amino acids long. Germline values: CDR1 MGHRA, CDR2 YSYEKL. V lost 0 bases and J lost 2, with 11 bases in between. The CDR3, as DNA: TGCGCCAGCAGCCAAGAAGTCAGGGTTGGCAATCAGCCCCAGCATTTT. This codes for CASSQEVRVGNQPQHF.